A selection of T cell receptor beta chains follows, all from one sample in a study of T cell changes during pregnancy in multiple sclerosis. Profiled with immunoSEQ multiplex PCR; TCRdb holds only in-frame clones, not every one. Of over 45,000 clones listed, about nine tenths were seen once; the top ten hold roughly 2.1%. Sequences were derived from peripheral blood, sampled in the first trimester of pregnancy. All receptors derive from a female donor in good health, enrolled as a control in a pregnancy study. CDR3s include the opening cysteine and the closing phenylalanine or tryptophan. D genes are given only for firm matches. Part of the rows lack a size; the others show once, few, many or a class for expanded clones.

size	V	length	J	D	DNA	CDR3
NA	TRBV7-8	12	TRBJ2-7	NA	TGTGCCAGCAGACCCTATCCTGTGGAGCAGTACTTC	CASRPYPVEQYF
NA	TRBV28	15	TRBJ2-7	TRBD1	TGTGCCAGCAGCTACGCCGGGCAGGGGGCGGAGGAGCAGTACTTC	CASSYAGQGAEEQYF
NA	TRBV28	15	TRBJ2-5	TRBD1	TGTGCCAGCAGTTTGGTTGGAGACAGGGGAGAGACCCAGTACTTC	CASSLVGDRGETQYF
few	TRBV5-1	16	TRBJ2-2	TRBD2	TGCGCCAGCAGCTTGGAGCAGCGGGAGGCGTCCGGGGAGCTGTTTTTT	CASSLEQREASGELFF
NA	TRBV4-2	19	TRBJ2-6	NA	TGTGCCAGCAGCCAAGAGCCACTCCAGGTCCTCTCTGGGGCCAACGTCCTGACTTTC	CASSQEPLQVLSGANVLTF
NA	TRBV30	13	TRBJ1-2	NA	TGTGCCTCCCCCGGGACATCGCGGGATGGCTACACCTTC	CASPGTSRDGYTF
NA	TRBV18	15	TRBJ2-7	TRBD1	TGTGCCAGCTCACCCGGGACAGGCGCCTCCTACGAGCAGTACTTC	CASSPGTGASYEQYF
NA	TRBV27	15	TRBJ2-2	TRBD1	TGTGCCAGCAGTTACGAGACAGGGTCCAGCGGGGAGCTGTTTTTT	CASSYETGSSGELFF
NA	TRBV7-9	18	TRBJ2-7	TRBD1	TGTGCCAGCAGCCCTAAGGGGGCCCAGGGCAGGGGAAAGAACGAGCAGTACTTC	CASSPKGAQGRGKNEQYF
NA	TRBV14	15	TRBJ1-1	NA	TGTGCCAGCAGCCAAGCGCGGGGATGGAACACTGAAGCTTTCTTT	CASSQARGWNTEAFF
NA	TRBV10-1	14	TRBJ1-1	TRBD1	TGCGCCAGCAGTGGAGGACAGGGGGACACTGAAGCTTTCTTT	CASSGGQGDTEAFF
NA	TRBV15	13	TRBJ2-2	NA	TGTGCCACCAGCAGAGATACACCCGGGGAGCTGTTTTTT	CATSRDTPGELFF
NA	TRBV7-6	14	TRBJ2-6	NA	TGTGCCAGCAGCTTACTCGGCCAGGCTAACGTCCTGACTTTC	CASSLLGQANVLTF
NA	TRBV6-5	14	TRBJ2-1	TRBD2	TGTGCCAGCAGCCCAAACCTGGGGGGGGATGAGCAGTTCTTC	CASSPNLGGDEQFF
NA	TRBV5-1	13	TRBJ2-1	NA	TGCGCCAGCAGCTTTAAAGGGGGCAATGAGCAGTTCTTC	CASSFKGGNEQFF
NA	TRBV4-1	13	TRBJ2-3	NA	TGCGCCAGCAGCCAACCAGGGGCAGATACGCAGTATTTT	CASSQPGADTQYF
once	TRBV6-6	13	TRBJ2-7	NA	TGTGCCAGCAGCCACGGGGGTTTTGCCGAGCAGTACTTC	CASSHGGFAEQYF
NA	TRBV28	15	TRBJ2-1	TRBD1	TGTGCCAGCAATTCACCGGGACAGGGAACCGATGAGCAGTTCTTC	CASNSPGQGTDEQFF
NA	TRBV7-9	16	TRBJ2-2	TRBD2	TGTGCCAGCAGCCAGGGACTAGCGGGATATACCGGGGAGCTGTTTTTT	CASSQGLAGYTGELFF
NA	TRBV2	13	TRBJ1-2	NA	TGTGCCAGCATCGAAGGGGCCACTCGAGGCTACACCTTC	CASIEGATRGYTF
NA	TRBV25-1	15	TRBJ1-4	NA	TGTGCCAGCAGTGAATCCCAGGGGACTAATGAAAAACTGTTTTTT	CASSESQGTNEKLFF
once	TRBV28	13	TRBJ1-1	NA	TGTGCCAGCAGTTTCCAGGGGAACACTGAAGCTTTCTTT	CASSFQGNTEAFF
NA	TRBV5-1	13	TRBJ1-1	NA	TGCGCCAGCAGCGTCGCGGGGGACACTGAAGCTTTCTTT	CASSVAGDTEAFF
NA	TRBV6-5	15	TRBJ2-5	TRBD1	TGTGCCAGCAGTTTGACAGGGGGGTTTTCAGAGACCCAGTACTTC	CASSLTGGFSETQYF
NA	TRBV7-2	14	TRBJ1-5	NA	TGTGCCAGCAGCTTTACGGACAGATATCAGCCCCAGCATTTT	CASSFTDRYQPQHF
NA	TRBV7-8	17	TRBJ2-1	TRBD2	TGTGCCAGCAGCATCGGGACTAGCGGGAGCTCCTACAATGAGCAGTTCTTC	CASSIGTSGSSYNEQFF
NA	TRBV21-1	16	TRBJ1-1	NA	TGTGCCAGCAGCAGACCGGGACAGACTATGAACACTGAAGCTTTCTTT	CASSRPGQTMNTEAFF
NA	TRBV7-9	16	TRBJ1-1	TRBD1	TGTGCCAGCAGCCGAGTAACCGGGACAGGGACGAATGAAGCTTTCTTT	CASSRVTGTGTNEAFF
NA	TRBV14	12	TRBJ2-5	NA	TGTGCCAGCAGCCAATTCGGGGAGACCCAGTACTTC	CASSQFGETQYF
NA	TRBV19	15	TRBJ2-1	TRBD2	TGTGCCAGTAGTATTAAGGGACTAGCAGTCGATGAGCAGTTCTTC	CASSIKGLAVDEQFF
NA	TRBV9	13	TRBJ2-7	NA	TGTGCCAGCAGCGGAAACCAACTGGACGAGCAGTACTTC	CASSGNQLDEQYF
NA	TRBV5-1	14	TRBJ2-2	NA	TGCGCCAGCAGCGGGAGTACGAACACCGGGGAGCTGTTTTTT	CASSGSTNTGELFF
NA	TRBV19	19	TRBJ1-5	TRBD1	TGTGCCAGTAGTATCGAGGACAGGGTTGGGGTTTATAGCAATCAGCCCCAGCATTTT	CASSIEDRVGVYSNQPQHF
NA	TRBV5-4	18	TRBJ2-3	TRBD2	TGTGCCAGCAGCGTGACTAGCGGGGGGGCCACTAGCACAGATACGCAGTATTTT	CASSVTSGGATSTDTQYF
NA	TRBV30	15	TRBJ2-3	NA	TGTGCCTGGAATGCCCTTCTCCGACTAGCAGATACGCAGTATTTT	CAWNALLRLADTQYF
NA	TRBV7-9	17	TRBJ2-1	TRBD2	TGTGCCAGCAGCTTAGTAAGTCTAGCGGGACCCTACAATGAGCAGTTCTTC	CASSLVSLAGPYNEQFF
NA	TRBV19	14	TRBJ2-1	NA	TGTGCCAGTAGTTGGGCTGTCTTAGGCAATGAGCAGTTCTTC	CASSWAVLGNEQFF
NA	TRBV19	14	TRBJ1-2	TRBD1	TGTGCCAGTCACCGGGACAGGGACGACTATGGCTACACCTTC	CASHRDRDDYGYTF
once	TRBV5-1	18	TRBJ2-3	TRBD1	TGCGCCAGCAGCTCCCGGACAGGGGACCCACTGGCACGAAATACGCAGTATTTT	CASSSRTGDPLARNTQYF
NA	TRBV27	16	TRBJ2-7	TRBD2	TGTGCCAGCACCCTAGCGGGAGGACCTACACTCGGCGAGCAGTACTTC	CASTLAGGPTLGEQYF
once	TRBV2	16	TRBJ2-7	TRBD2	TGTGCCAGCAGGAGGGCTGCTAGCGGGAGCTCCTACGAGCAGTACTTC	CASRRAASGSSYEQYF
NA	TRBV5-1	16	TRBJ2-1	TRBD2	TGCGCCAGCAGCTTTGGACTAGCGGGAGGGGGGAATGAGCAGTTCTTC	CASSFGLAGGGNEQFF